This TCR beta chain was sequenced for a study of post-analysis software for immune sequencing data. Overall study findings and caveats: Under F measure analysis, samples from one preparation batch co-clustered strongly. Patients carried five TRBV segments more frequently than controls did, and TRBV5-6, TRBV5-1 and TRBV20-1 were among them. Significantly lower normalized Chao1 diversity was found in patients with multiple sclerosis relative to controls.

On this clonotype: Antigen specificity is unknown.

The germline V gene encodes CDR1 SGHRS and CDR2 YFSETQ. V trimming: 4 bases; J trimming: 7 bases; junction bases outside the gene matches: 6. The CDR3 runs to 15 residues. Prepared TCR beta cDNA libraries contained unique molecular identifiers. Each CDR3 protein gets one entry after TCRdb re-called the PCR reads with MiXCR. The sample consists of 500,000 to 600,000 distinct CDR3 sequences, 40% to 50% of them appearing once. J is TRBJ2-1 and V is TRBV5-1; the match to TRBD2 covers 12 bases. The sample was blood. The receptor was isolated from a girl aged 5 to 17 with multiple sclerosis. CDR3 DNA: TGCGCCAGCAGCCCTCCGACTAGCGGGAGAAATGAGCAGTTCTTC. Encoded protein: CASSPPTSGRNEQFF.